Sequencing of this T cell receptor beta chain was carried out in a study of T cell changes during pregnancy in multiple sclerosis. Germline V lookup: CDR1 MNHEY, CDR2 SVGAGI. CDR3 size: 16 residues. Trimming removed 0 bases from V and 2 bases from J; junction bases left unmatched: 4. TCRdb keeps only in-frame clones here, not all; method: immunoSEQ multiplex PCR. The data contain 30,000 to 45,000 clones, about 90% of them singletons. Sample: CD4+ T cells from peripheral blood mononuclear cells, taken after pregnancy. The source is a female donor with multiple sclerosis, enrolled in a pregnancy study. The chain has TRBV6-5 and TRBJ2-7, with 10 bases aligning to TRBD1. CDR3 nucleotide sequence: TGTGCCAGCAGTTACTCGAAGGGGACAGGGGCCTACGAGCAGTACTTC. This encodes CASSYSKGTGAYEQYF.